This T cell receptor (beta chain) comes out of a study of T cells generated in artificial thymic organoids. Trimming took off 4 bases at V and 3 bases at J, with 9 bases between the two ends. Per the germline V gene, CDR1 is SNHLY and CDR2 is FYNNEI. The CDR3 is 13 residues long. Relative to its sample, this clonotype is medium-sized (0.01 to 0.1%). Reverse primers in the TRAC or TRBC constant regions drove separate semi-nested PCRs for TCRalpha and TCRbeta. Each CDR3 protein gets one entry after TCRdb re-called the 5' RACE reads with MiXCR. The data contain around 8,500 distinct CDR3 sequences, roughly 18% of them singletons.

The chain joins TRBV2 to TRBJ1-1; D may be TRBD1 (5 bases). The TCR comes from a human donor who gave cord blood stem cells for thymic organoid culture, a cardiac surgery patient who gave postnatal thymus, or a blood donor (not recorded which). Sequenced input: naive CD8+ T cells from the thymus. The sample's subset: CD3+TCRalphabeta+CD8SP T cells; for blood, CD45RO-CCR7+ naive CD8+ T cells. CDR3 nucleotides: TGTGCCAGCAGTGGGAAGGGGTACACTGAAGCTTTCTTT. As protein: CASSGKGYTEAFF.